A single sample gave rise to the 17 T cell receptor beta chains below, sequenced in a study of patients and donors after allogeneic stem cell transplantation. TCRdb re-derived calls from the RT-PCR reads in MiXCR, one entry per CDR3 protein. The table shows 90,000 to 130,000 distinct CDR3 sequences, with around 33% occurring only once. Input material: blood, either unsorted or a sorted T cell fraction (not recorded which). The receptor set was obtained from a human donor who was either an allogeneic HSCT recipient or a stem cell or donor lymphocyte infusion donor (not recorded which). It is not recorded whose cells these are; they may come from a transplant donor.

The CDR3 bases are TGTGCCAGCAGTTACGTGGGACCACTGAACAATGAGCAGTTCTTC. Translated, it gives CASSYVGPLNNEQFF. V gene TRBV6-2 or TRBV6-3 combines with J gene TRBJ2-1; perhaps D is TRBD1 or TRBD2 (5 bases each). Trimming pared 2 bases from V and 5 bases from J, leaving 13 bases between. Germline loops: CDR1 MNHEY, CDR2 SVGEGT. The CDR3 has 15 residues.

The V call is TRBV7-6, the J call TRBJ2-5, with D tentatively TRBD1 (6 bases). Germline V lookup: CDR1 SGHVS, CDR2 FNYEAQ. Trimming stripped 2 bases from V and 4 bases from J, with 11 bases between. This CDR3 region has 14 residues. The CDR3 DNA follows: TGTGCCAGCAGCTTAACAGGGTGGGGAGAGACCCAGTACTTC. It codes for CASSLTGWGETQYF.

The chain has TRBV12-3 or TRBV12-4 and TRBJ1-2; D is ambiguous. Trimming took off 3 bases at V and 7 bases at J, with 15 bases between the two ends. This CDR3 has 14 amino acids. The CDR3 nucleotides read TGTGCCAGCAGTTTCATCCCACATGGGTCTGGCTACACCTTC. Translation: CASSFIPHGSGYTF.

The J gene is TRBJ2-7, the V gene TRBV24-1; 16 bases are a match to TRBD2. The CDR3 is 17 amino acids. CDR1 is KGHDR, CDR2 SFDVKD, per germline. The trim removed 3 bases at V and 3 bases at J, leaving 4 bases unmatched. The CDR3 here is CATSDAGLAGGVYEQYF. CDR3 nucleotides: TGTGCCACCAGTGATGCGGGACTAGCGGGAGGGGTCTACGAGCAGTACTTC.

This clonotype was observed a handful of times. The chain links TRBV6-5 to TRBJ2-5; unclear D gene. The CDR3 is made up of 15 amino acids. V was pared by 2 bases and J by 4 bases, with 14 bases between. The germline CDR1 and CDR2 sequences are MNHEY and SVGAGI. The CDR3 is CASSYGYLSRETQYF. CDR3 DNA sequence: TGTGCCAGCAGTTACGGCTATCTCAGCCGAGAGACCCAGTACTTC.

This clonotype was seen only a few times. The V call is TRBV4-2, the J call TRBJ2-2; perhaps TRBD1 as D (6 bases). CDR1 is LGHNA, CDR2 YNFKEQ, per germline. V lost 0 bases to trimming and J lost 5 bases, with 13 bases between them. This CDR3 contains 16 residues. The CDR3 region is CASSQESRTVTGELFF. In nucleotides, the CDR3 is TGTGCCAGCAGCCAAGAATCGAGGACAGTTACCGGGGAGCTGTTTTTT.

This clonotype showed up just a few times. The CDR3 region is CASSRDSLYEQYF. CDR3 bases: TGTGCCAGCAGTCGGGACAGCCTCTACGAGCAGTACTTC. The chain is built from TRBV28 and TRBJ2-7; 7 bases fit TRBD1. Unmatched junction bases numbered 4, after V lost 5 bases and J lost 3 bases. The CDR3 has 13 amino acids. Germline CDR1 MDHEN, CDR2 SYDVKM.

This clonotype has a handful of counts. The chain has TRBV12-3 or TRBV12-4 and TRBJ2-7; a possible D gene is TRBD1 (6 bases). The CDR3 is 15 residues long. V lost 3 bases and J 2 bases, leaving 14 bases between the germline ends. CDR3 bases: TGTGCCAGCAGTTTTGCATCAGGGGCTCCCTACGAGCAGTACTTC. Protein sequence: CASSFASGAPYEQYF.

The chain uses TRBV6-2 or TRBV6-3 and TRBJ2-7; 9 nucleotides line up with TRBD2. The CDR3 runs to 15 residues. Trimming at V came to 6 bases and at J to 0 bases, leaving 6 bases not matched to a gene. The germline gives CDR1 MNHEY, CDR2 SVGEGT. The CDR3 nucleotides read TGTGCCAGCAGAAAGAAGCGGGAGGTCTCCTACGAGCAGTACTTC. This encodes CASRKKREVSYEQYF.

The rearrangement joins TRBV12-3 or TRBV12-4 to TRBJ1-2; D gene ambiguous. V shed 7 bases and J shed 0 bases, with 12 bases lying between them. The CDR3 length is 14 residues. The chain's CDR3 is CASNLRGANYGYTF. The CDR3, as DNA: TGTGCCAGCAACTTGCGGGGAGCTAACTATGGCTACACCTTC.

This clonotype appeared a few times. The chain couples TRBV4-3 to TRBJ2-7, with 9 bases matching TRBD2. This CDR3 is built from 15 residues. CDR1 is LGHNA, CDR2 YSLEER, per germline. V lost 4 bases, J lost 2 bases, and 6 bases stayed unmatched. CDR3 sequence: CASSPSRLAAYEQYF. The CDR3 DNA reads TGCGCCAGCAGCCCCTCGAGACTAGCGGCCTACGAGCAGTACTTC.

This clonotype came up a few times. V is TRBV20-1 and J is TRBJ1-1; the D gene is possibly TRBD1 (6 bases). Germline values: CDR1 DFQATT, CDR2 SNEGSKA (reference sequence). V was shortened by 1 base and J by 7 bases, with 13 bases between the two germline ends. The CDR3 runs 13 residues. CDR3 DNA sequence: TGCAGTGCTAGAGCTACAGGGAGGAATGAAGCTTTCTTT. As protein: CSARATGRNEAFF.

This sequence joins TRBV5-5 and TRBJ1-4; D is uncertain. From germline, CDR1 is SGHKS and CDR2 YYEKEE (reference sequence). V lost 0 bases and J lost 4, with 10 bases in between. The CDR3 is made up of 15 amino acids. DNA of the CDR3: TGTGCCAGCAGCTTGGCGCTAAACCGTAATGAAAAACTGTTTTTT. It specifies CASSLALNRNEKLFF.

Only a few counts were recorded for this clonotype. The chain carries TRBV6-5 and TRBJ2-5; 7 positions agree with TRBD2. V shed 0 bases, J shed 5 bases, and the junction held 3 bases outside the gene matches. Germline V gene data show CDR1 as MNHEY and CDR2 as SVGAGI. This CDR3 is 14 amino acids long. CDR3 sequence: CASSYSDGRETQYF. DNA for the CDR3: TGTGCCAGCAGTTACTCAGACGGGAGGGAGACCCAGTACTTC.

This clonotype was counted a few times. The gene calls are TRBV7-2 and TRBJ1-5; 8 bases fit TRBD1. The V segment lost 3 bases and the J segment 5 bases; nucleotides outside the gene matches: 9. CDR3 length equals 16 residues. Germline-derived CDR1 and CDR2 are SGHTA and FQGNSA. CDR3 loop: CASSLGDRIRHQPQHF. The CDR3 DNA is TGTGCCAGCAGCTTGGGGGACAGGATTAGGCATCAGCCCCAGCATTTT.

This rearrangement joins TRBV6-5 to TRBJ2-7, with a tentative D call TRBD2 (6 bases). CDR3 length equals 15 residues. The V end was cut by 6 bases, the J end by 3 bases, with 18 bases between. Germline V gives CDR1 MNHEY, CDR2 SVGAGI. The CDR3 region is CASSLTWGDNYEQYF. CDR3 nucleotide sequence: TGTGCCAGCAGCCTTACATGGGGGGATAACTACGAGCAGTACTTC.

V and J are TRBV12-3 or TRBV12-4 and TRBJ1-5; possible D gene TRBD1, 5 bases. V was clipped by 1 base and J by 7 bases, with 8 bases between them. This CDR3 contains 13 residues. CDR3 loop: CASSLERTQPQHF. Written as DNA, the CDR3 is TGTGCCAGCAGTTTAGAGCGGACACAGCCCCAGCATTTT.